The TCR beta chain under discussion was sequenced for a study of TIL therapy for anti-PD-1-resistant metastatic lung cancer. Study findings and constraints: TIL cultures after expansion showed higher clonality and lower diversity than baseline tumor (median 6% vs 31%).

The immunoSEQ assay was v3. Libraries were sequenced to 2 million to 2.5 million read pairs (survey) or roughly 5-6.5 million (deep). The assay was immunoSEQ multiplex PCR, and TCRdb's table has in-frame clones only and misses some. The profile covers tens of thousands of clones, with roughly 69% appearing a single time and more than 15% taken by the ten largest. CDR1 is MGHDK, CDR2 SYGVNS, per germline. This CDR3 region has 14 residues. V lost 4 bases and J lost 5; bases outside the gene matches: 5. The time point was: pre-treatment sample, taken before nivolumab and TIL therapy. The tumor samples were excised metastases, mostly pleural nodules or supraclavicular lymph nodes. Tumor harvest preceded PD-1/PD-L1 blockade, followed by nivolumab treatment. A note on this clone: Its target is unknown.

The sequences come from tumor tissue, collected at baseline. This clonotype was sampled from a woman between 30 and 79 years old with non-small cell lung cancer. The rearrangement joins TRBV25-1 to TRBJ2-3, with TRBD2 matching 8 bases. The CDR3 DNA follows: TGTGCCAGCAGTGCAAGCGGGGGCAAAGATACGCAGTATTTT. Its protein product is CASSASGGKDTQYF.